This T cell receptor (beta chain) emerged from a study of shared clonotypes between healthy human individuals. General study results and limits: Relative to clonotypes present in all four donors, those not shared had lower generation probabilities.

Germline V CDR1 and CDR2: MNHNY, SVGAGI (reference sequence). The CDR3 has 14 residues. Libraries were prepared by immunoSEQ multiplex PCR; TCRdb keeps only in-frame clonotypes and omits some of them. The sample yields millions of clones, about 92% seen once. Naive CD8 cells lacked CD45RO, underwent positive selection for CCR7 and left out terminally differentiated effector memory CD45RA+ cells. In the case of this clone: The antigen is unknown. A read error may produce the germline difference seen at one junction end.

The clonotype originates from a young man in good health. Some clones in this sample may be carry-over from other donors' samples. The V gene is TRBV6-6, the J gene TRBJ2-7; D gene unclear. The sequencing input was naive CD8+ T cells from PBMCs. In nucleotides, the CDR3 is TGTGCCAGCATACGTGGGCAGGCCCCGTACGGGCAGTACTTC. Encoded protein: CASIRGQAPYGQYF.